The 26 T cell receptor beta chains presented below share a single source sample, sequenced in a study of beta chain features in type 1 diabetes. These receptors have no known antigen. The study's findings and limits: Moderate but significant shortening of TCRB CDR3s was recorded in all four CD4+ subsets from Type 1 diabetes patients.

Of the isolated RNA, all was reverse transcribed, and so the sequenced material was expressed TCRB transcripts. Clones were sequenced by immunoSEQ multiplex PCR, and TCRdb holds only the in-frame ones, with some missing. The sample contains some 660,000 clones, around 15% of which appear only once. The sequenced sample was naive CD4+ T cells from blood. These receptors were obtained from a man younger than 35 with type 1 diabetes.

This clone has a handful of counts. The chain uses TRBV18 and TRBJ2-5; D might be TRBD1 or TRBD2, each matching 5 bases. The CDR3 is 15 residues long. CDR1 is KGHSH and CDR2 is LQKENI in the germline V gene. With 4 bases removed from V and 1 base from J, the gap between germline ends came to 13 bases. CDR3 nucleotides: TGTGCCAGCTCACGAAGCTCTGGGACCCAAGAGACCCAGTACTTC. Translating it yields CASSRSSGTQETQYF.

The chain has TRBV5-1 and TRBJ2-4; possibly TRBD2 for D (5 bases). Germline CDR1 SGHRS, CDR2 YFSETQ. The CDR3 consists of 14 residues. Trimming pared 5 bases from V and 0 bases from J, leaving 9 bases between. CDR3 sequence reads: CASSVDLAKNIQYF. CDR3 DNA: TGCGCCAGCAGTGTGGACTTAGCCAAAAACATTCAGTACTTC.

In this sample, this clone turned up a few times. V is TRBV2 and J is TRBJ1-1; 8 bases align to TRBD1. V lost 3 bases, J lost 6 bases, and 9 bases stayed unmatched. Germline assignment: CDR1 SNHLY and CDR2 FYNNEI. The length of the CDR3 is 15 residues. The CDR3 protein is CASSDQSGGIPEAFF. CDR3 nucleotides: TGTGCCAGCAGTGATCAATCAGGGGGCATCCCTGAAGCTTTCTTT.

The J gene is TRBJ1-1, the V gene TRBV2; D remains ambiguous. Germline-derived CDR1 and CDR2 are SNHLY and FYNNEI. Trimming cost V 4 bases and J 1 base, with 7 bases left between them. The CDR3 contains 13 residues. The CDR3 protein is CASSVLENTEAFF. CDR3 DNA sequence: TGTGCCAGCAGTGTTCTGGAGAACACTGAAGCTTTCTTT.

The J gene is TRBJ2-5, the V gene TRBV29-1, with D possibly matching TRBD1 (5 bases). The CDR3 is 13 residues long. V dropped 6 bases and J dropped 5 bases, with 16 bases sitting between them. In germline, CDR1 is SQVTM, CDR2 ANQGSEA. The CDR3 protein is CSVGAGSWETQYF. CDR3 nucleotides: TGCAGCGTAGGGGCAGGGTCGTGGGAGACCCAGTACTTC.

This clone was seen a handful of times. The CDR3 coding sequence is TGCGCCAGCAGCCTCCGACTAGCGGGGGTCCGCCAGCAGTTCTTC. Its protein is CASSLRLAGVRQQFF. The chain uses TRBV4-3 and TRBJ2-1, with TRBD2 identical over 12 bases. CDR3 length: 15 residues. The germline V gene encodes CDR1 LGHNA and CDR2 YSLEER. Unmatched junction bases numbered 9, after V lost 4 bases and J lost 11 bases.

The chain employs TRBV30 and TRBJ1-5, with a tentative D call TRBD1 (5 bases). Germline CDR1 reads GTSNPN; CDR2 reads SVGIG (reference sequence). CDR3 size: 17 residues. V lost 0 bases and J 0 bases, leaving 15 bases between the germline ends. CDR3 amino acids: CAWSVGARGLSNQPQHF. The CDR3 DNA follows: TGTGCCTGGAGTGTAGGGGCAAGAGGTCTTAGCAATCAGCCCCAGCATTTT.

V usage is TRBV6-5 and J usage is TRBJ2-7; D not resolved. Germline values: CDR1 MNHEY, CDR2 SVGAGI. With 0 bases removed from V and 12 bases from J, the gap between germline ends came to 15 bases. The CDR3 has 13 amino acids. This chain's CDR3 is CASSYSGPERRYF. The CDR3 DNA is TGTGCCAGCAGTTACTCGGGCCCGGAGAGGAGGTACTTC.

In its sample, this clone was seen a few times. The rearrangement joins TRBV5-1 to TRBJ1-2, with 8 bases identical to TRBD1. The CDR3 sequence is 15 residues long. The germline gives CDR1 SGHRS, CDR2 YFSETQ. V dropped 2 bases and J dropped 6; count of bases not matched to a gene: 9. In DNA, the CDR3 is TGCGCCAGCAGCTTCCTCGGACAGGGCCCGGATGGCTACACCTTC. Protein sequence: CASSFLGQGPDGYTF.

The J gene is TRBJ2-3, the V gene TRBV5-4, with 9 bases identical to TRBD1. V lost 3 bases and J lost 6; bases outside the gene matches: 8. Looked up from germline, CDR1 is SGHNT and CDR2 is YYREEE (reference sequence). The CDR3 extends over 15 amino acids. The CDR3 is CASSSPGQGGDTQYF. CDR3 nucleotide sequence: TGTGCCAGCAGCTCCCCGGGACAGGGTGGGGATACGCAGTATTTT.

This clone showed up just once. CDR3 sequence: CASSYMGPLNTEAFF. DNA for the CDR3: TGTGCCAGCAGTTACATGGGCCCTTTGAACACTGAAGCTTTCTTT. The rearrangement links TRBV6-5 to TRBJ1-1; D is uncertain. The CDR3 has 15 amino acids. The V and J ends lost 2 bases and 0 bases respectively, with 10 bases between them. CDR1 and CDR2 from the germline V gene are MNHEY and SVGAGI.

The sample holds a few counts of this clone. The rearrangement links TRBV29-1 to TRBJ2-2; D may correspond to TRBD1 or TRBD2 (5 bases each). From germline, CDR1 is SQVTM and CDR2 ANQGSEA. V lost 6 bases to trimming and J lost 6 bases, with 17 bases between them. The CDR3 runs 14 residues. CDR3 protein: CSVLGTNLAGELFF. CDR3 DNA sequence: TGCAGCGTACTCGGGACGAATTTGGCCGGGGAGCTGTTTTTT.

DNA of the CDR3: TGTGCCATCAGTGAAGGGACAGTAACATACGAGCAGTACTTC. This translates into CAISEGTVTYEQYF. The V gene is TRBV10-3, the J gene TRBJ2-7, with 7 bases fitting TRBD1. CDR3 length equals 14 residues. The germline V gene encodes CDR1 ENHRY and CDR2 SYGVKD. V was pared by 3 bases and J by 4 bases, with 6 bases of the junction left unmatched.

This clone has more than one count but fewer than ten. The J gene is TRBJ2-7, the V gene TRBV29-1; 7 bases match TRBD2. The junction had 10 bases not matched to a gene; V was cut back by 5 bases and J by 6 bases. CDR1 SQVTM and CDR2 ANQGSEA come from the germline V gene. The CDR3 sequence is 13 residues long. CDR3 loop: CSVRVGGVGEQYF. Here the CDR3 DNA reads TGCAGCGTTCGGGTGGGAGGGGTCGGCGAGCAGTACTTC.

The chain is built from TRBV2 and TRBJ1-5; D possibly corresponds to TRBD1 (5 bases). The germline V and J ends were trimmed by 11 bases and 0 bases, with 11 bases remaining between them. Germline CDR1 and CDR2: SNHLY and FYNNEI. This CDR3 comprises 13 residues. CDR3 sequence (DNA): TGTGCCGGGGGGAACTATAGCAATCAGCCCCAGCATTTT. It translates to CAGGNYSNQPQHF.

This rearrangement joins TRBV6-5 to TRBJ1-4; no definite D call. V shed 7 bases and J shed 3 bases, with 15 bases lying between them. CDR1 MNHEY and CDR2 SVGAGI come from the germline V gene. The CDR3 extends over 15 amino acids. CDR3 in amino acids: CASKLGSGSNEKLFF. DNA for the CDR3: TGTGCCAGCAAATTGGGAAGCGGATCTAATGAAAAACTGTTTTTT.

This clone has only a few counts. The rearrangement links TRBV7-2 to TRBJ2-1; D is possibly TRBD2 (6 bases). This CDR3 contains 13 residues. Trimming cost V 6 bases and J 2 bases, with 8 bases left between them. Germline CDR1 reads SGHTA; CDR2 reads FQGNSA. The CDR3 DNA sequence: TGTGCCAGCAGTTGGGGGGCCTACAATGAGCAGTTCTTC. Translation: CASSWGAYNEQFF.

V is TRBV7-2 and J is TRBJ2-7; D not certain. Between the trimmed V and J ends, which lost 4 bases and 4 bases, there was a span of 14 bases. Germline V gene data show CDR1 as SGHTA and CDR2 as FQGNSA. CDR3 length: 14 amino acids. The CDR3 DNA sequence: TGTGCCAGCAGCTCTACTGGGTGGGCGTACGAGCAGTACTTC. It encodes CASSSTGWAYEQYF.

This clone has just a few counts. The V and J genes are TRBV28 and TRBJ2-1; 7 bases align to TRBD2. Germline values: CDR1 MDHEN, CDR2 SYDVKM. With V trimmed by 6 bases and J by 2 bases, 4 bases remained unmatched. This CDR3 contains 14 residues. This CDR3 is CASRPAGPYNEQFF. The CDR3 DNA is TGTGCCAGCAGACCAGCGGGGCCCTACAATGAGCAGTTCTTC.

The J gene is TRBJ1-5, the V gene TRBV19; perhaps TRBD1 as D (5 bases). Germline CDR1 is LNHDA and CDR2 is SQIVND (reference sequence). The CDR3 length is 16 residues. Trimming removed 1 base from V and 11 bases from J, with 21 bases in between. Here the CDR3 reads CASSIVLQGAQSAQHF. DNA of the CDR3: TGTGCCAGTAGTATAGTGTTGCAGGGCGCGCAATCAGCCCAGCATTTT.

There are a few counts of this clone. CDR3 region: CASSRPGTGGAGTQYF. The CDR3 DNA sequence: TGTGCCAGCAGTCGACCCGGGACAGGGGGCGCAGGGACCCAGTACTTC. The chain combines TRBV28 with TRBJ2-5; TRBD1 matches at 12 bases. The germline gives CDR1 MDHEN, CDR2 SYDVKM. V gave up 5 bases and J gave up 7 bases; unmatched junction bases: 11. The CDR3 extends over 16 amino acids. The variable domain in full, completed from reference TRBV28 and TRBJ2-5, reads DVKVTQSSRYLVKRTGEKVFLECVQDMDHENMFWYRQDPGLGLRLIYFSYDVKMKEKGDIPEGYSVSREKKERFSLILESASTNQTSMYLCASSRPGTGGAGTQYFGPGTRLLVL.

DNA for the CDR3: TGCGCCAGCAGCCAAGAAAAGGGATCGGGATCACCCCTCCACTTT. Translated: CASSQEKGSGSPLHF. The chain carries TRBV4-3 and TRBJ1-6; D gene uncertain. Trimming took 0 bases from V and 10 from J, leaving 13 bases between them. Germline CDR1 and CDR2: LGHNA and YSLEER. This CDR3 has 15 residues.

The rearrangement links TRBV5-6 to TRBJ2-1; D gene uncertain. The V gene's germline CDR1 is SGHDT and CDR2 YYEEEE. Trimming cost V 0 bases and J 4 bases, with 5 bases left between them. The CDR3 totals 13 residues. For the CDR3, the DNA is TGTGCCAGCAGCTTGGGCCAGTACAATGAGCAGTTCTTC. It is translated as CASSLGQYNEQFF.

In nucleotides, the CDR3 is TGTGCCAGCAGCCCACAGGGGAGATTCAACACGGAGCAGTTCTTC. Its translation is CASSPQGRFNTEQFF. The chain employs TRBV6-5 and TRBJ2-1, with 7 bases lining up with TRBD1. This CDR3 is 15 amino acids long. V lost 6 bases and J lost 10; bases outside the gene matches: 15. Germline CDR1 reads MNHEY; CDR2 reads SVGAGI.

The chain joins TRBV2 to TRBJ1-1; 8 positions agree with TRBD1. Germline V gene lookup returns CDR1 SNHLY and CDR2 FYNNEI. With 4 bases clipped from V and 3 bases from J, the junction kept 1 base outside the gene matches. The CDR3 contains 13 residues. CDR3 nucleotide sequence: TGTGCCAGCAGTGGACAGGGGTACACTGAAGCTTTCTTT. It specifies CASSGQGYTEAFF.

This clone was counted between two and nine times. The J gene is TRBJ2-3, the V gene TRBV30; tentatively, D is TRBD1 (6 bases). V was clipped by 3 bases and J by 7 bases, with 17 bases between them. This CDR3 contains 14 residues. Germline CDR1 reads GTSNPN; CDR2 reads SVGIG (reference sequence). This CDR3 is CAWRGQGPRNTQYF. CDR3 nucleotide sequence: TGTGCCTGGAGAGGGCAGGGGCCCCGTAATACGCAGTATTTT.